This T cell receptor (beta chain) originates from a study of T cell repertoires in cytomegalovirus infection. For the study at large: Both CMV infection and a matching HLA type were indicated by public TCR beta signatures. Study findings and constraints: There were HLA-C-restricted CMV-specific TCR beta clonotypes dominating the ex vivo response.

This clonotype was observed a few times. Its antigen is as yet unknown. TCRdb itself ran the reads through MiXCR, one entry per CDR3 protein. Of around 71,000 distinct CDR3 sequences listed, roughly 22% are singletons. Trimming took off 4 bases at V and 8 bases at J, with 14 bases between the two ends. Germline CDR1 SGHVS, CDR2 FQNEAQ. The CDR3 loop spans 14 amino acids. Sequenced here: CD8+ T cells from cultured PBMCs, sampled from culture after CMV antigen stimulation. V usage is TRBV7-8 and J usage is TRBJ1-4; maybe TRBD1 (6 bases). This sequence originates from a human donor in good health (CMV status not recorded). Some clones in this sample may be carry-over from other donors' samples. CDR3 residues: CASSWVRGGEKLFF. The CDR3 DNA reads as TGTGCCAGCAGCTGGGTCAGGGGCGGAGAAAAACTGTTTTTT.